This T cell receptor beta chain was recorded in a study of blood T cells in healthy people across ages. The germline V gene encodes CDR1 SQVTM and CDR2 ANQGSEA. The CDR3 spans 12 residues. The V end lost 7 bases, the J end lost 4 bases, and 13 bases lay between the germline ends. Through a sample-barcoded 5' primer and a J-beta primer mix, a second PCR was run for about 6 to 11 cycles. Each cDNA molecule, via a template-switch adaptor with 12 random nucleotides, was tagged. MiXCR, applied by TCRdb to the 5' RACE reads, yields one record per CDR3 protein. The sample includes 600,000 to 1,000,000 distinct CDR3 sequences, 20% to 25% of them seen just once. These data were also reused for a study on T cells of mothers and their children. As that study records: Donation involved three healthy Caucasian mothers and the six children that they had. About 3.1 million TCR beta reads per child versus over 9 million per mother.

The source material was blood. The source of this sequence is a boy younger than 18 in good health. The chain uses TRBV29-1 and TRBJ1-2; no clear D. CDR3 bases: TGCAGCGCTCCGGGGATGGGCTATGGCTACACCTTC. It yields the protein CSAPGMGYGYTF.